The 18 T cell receptor beta chains in this list originate from one sample, sequenced in a study of cytomegalovirus exposure and HLA in healthy donors. Amplification used 60 Vbeta primers and 13 Jbeta primers. TCRdb's table, derived via immunoSEQ multiplex PCR, lists solely in-frame clones and lacks some. The sample includes around 100,000 clones, less than 80% of them seen just once. Sequences were obtained from PBMCs. These receptors came from a woman in her 40s in good health and CMV-seronegative.

The V call is TRBV5-5, the J call TRBJ1-2; D is undetermined. The CDR3 extends over 14 amino acids. CDR1 and CDR2 (germline): SGHKS, YYEKEE (reference sequence). V was trimmed by 6 bases and J by 4 bases, leaving 16 bases between them. The CDR3 nucleotides read TGTGCCAGCACCCCTCAGCGGGGAAGCTATGGCTACACCTTC. Translation gives CASTPQRGSYGYTF. The entire variable domain, with the rest obtained from reference TRBV5-5 and TRBJ1-2, is as follows: DAGVTQSPTHLIKTRGQQVTLRCSPISGHKSVSWYQQVLGQGPQFIFQYYEKEERGRGNFPDRFSARQFPNYSSELNVNALLLGDSALYLCASTPQRGSYGYTFGSGTRLTVV.

This clone was observed a handful of times. This chain links TRBV30 with TRBJ2-7; perhaps TRBD1 as D (5 bases). Germline CDR1 reads GTSNPN; CDR2 reads SVGIG (reference sequence). This CDR3 has 13 amino acids. V was trimmed by 0 bases and J by 2 bases, leaving 8 bases between them. This chain's CDR3 is CAWSVTGAYEQYF. DNA of the CDR3: TGTGCCTGGAGTGTAACAGGAGCCTACGAGCAGTACTTC.

This rearrangement joins TRBV18 to TRBJ2-7; D may be TRBD2 (5 bases). CDR1 is KGHSH and CDR2 is LQKENI in the germline V gene. Trimming stripped 2 bases from V and 4 bases from J, with 12 bases between. The CDR3 has 14 amino acids. The CDR3 DNA reads as TGTGCCAGCTCACCAGGGGTAGAGGGATACGAGCAGTACTTC. It codes for CASSPGVEGYEQYF.

J is TRBJ1-2 and V is TRBV28; no clear D gene. This CDR3 has 12 residues. Trimming cost V 10 bases and J 2 bases, with 11 bases left between them. Germline CDR1 MDHEN, CDR2 SYDVKM. In DNA form, the CDR3 reads TGTGCCACCGAGACGGAGAACTATGGCTACACCTTC. As protein: CATETENYGYTF.

This clone was recorded only once. The V gene is TRBV2, the J gene TRBJ2-1; D is unresolved. The CDR3 contains 12 residues. Between the trimmed V and J ends, which lost 6 bases and 9 bases, there was a span of 12 bases. Germline V lookup: CDR1 SNHLY, CDR2 FYNNEI. CDR3 sequence (DNA): TGTGCCAGCAGGGCGGTAGCCGTTGAGCAGTTCTTC. The encoded protein is CASRAVAVEQFF.

The J gene is TRBJ2-5, the V gene TRBV18, with TRBD2 matching 10 bases. The J call could be wrong; TRBJ2-7 is a better fit for the DNA end. Germline CDR1 and CDR2: KGHSH and LQKENI. The CDR3 sequence is 16 residues long. CDR3 in DNA: TGTGCCAGCTCACCACGCACTAGCGGGGACTCCTACGAGCAGTACTTC. It yields the protein CASSPRTSGDSYEQYF.

This clone appeared a single time. J is TRBJ2-1 and V is TRBV7-9; maybe TRBD2 (5 bases). CDR1 SEHNR and CDR2 FQNEAQ come from the germline V gene (reference sequence). Deletions cut 1 base from V and 5 bases from J, with 9 bases between. The CDR3 extends over 14 amino acids. The CDR3 nucleotides read TGTGCCAGCAGCTTAGGCCAGAGGGACAATGAGCAGTTCTTC. Its translation: CASSLGQRDNEQFF.

The chain employs TRBV18 and TRBJ2-7; tentatively, D is TRBD2 (6 bases). This CDR3 is built from 14 residues. CDR1 is KGHSH and CDR2 is LQKENI in the germline V gene. V was cut by 5 bases and J by 3 bases, with 14 bases left in between. The CDR3 DNA sequence: TGTGCCAGCTCAGCCCGGGGAGGTGACTACGAGCAGTACTTC. The encoded protein is CASSARGGDYEQYF.

This clone was observed once. The chain employs TRBV2 and TRBJ2-2, with TRBD1 matching 7 bases. The germline V gene encodes CDR1 SNHLY and CDR2 FYNNEI. V trimming: 4 bases; J trimming: 0 bases; junction bases outside the gene matches: 5. The CDR3 is 16 residues long. This CDR3 is CASSGPTGTNTGELFF. In nucleotides, the CDR3 is TGTGCCAGCAGTGGGCCGACAGGGACGAACACCGGGGAGCTGTTTTTT.

The V call is TRBV28, the J call TRBJ1-4, with D tentatively TRBD1 (6 bases). V lost 8 bases and J 8 bases, leaving 24 bases between the germline ends. This CDR3 has 16 amino acids. Germline V gives CDR1 MDHEN, CDR2 SYDVKM. The DNA for the CDR3 is TGTGCCAGCGATTTCGGGGGGACACTAATGAAAGAAAAACTGTTTTTT. As protein: CASDFGGTLMKEKLFF.

The chain combines TRBV5-1 with TRBJ2-1, with D unclear. The CDR3 covers 15 residues. Trimming left V 0 bases short and J 10 bases short, with 17 bases between. Germline assignment: CDR1 SGHRS and CDR2 YFSETQ. The CDR3 loop is CASSLEALPENEQFF. CDR3 nucleotide sequence: TGCGCCAGCAGCTTGGAGGCACTACCCGAGAACGAGCAGTTCTTC.

The chain links TRBV7-2 to TRBJ1-1; D ambiguous. Germline lookup yields CDR1 SGHTA and CDR2 FQGNSA. V gave up 6 bases and J gave up 4 bases, with 21 bases separating them. The CDR3 is 16 residues long. The CDR3 region has the DNA TGTGCCAGCAGTCAAACAAGGTCCCGGGAGGGCACTGAAGCTTTCTTT. It yields the protein CASSQTRSREGTEAFF.

The chain is built from TRBV19 and TRBJ2-5; TRBD1 matches 8 bases. Germline V lookup: CDR1 LNHDA, CDR2 SQIVND (reference sequence). CDR3 size: 13 residues. V shed 6 bases, J shed 6 bases, and the junction held 6 bases outside the gene matches. CDR3 coding DNA: TGTGCCAGTAGAGACAGGGGAAGGAAGACCCAGTACTTC. This encodes CASRDRGRKTQYF.

The chain links TRBV6-1 to TRBJ1-6; D gene uncertain. Deletions cut 4 bases from V and 0 bases from J, with 16 bases between. The CDR3 length is 18 residues. Germline V gives CDR1 MNHNS, CDR2 SASEGT. The CDR3 sequence is CASSAAGMMSSYNSPLHF. The DNA for the CDR3 is TGTGCCAGCAGTGCGGCAGGAATGATGAGCTCCTATAATTCACCCCTCCACTTT.

This rearrangement joins TRBV4-1 to TRBJ2-7; D is unclear. Germline values: CDR1 MGHRA, CDR2 YSYEKL. V lost 1 base and J 3 bases, leaving 16 bases between the germline ends. This CDR3 region has 16 residues. CDR3 DNA sequence: TGCGCCAGCAGCCAAGCTGCGGAGATATCCCTCTACGAGCAGTACTTC. Translation: CASSQAAEISLYEQYF.

The chain has TRBV11-3 and TRBJ2-1; TRBD2 matches at 7 bases. Germline V gene data show CDR1 as SGHNT and CDR2 as YENEEA. The CDR3 is 15 residues long. Trimming removed 6 bases from V and 9 bases from J; junction bases left unmatched: 14. The CDR3 protein is CASSEGAGTAVEQFF. CDR3 sequence (DNA): TGTGCCAGCAGTGAAGGAGCGGGAACTGCGGTTGAGCAGTTCTTC.

The chain couples TRBV15 to TRBJ1-2; the D is unclear. V was shortened by 4 bases and J by 0 bases, with 15 bases between the two germline ends. CDR3 length: 16 amino acids. The germline V gene encodes CDR1 LNHNV and CDR2 YYDKDF (reference sequence). The CDR3 nucleotides are TGTGCCACCAGCATGGGCGGGGAGCTCACTAACTATGGCTACACCTTC. Protein: CATSMGGELTNYGYTF.

The CDR3 is CASSPGLETVGYNEQFF. CDR3 nucleotides: TGTGCCAGCTCACCAGGCCTTGAAACAGTAGGATACAATGAGCAGTTCTTC. This chain joins TRBV18 and TRBJ2-1; D remains unclear. V was shortened by 2 bases and J by 4 bases, with 18 bases between the two germline ends. The CDR3 sequence is 17 residues long. The germline V gene encodes CDR1 KGHSH and CDR2 LQKENI.